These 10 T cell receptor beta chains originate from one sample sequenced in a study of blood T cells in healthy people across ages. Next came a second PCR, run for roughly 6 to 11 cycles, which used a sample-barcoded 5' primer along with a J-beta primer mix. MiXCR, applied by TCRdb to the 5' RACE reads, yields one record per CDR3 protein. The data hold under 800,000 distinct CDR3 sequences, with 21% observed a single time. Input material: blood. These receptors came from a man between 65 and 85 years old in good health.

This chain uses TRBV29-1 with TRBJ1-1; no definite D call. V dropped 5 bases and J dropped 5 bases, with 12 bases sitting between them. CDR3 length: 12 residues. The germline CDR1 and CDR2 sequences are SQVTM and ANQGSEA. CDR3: CSVLPTTTEAFF. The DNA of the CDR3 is TGCAGCGTTCTGCCCACGACTACTGAAGCTTTCTTT.

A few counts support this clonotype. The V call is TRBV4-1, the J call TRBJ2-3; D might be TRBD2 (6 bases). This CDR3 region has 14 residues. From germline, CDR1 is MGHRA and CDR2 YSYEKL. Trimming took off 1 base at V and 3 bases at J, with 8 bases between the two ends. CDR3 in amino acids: CASSQVRETDTQYF. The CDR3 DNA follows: TGCGCCAGCAGCCAAGTTCGGGAGACAGATACGCAGTATTTT.

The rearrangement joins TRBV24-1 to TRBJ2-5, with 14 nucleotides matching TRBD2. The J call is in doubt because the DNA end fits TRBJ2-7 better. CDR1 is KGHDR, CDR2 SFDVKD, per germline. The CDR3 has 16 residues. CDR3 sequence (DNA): TGTGCCACCAGTGATTTGGGGACTAGCGGGAGCTACGAGCAGTACTTC. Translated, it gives CATSDLGTSGSYEQYF.

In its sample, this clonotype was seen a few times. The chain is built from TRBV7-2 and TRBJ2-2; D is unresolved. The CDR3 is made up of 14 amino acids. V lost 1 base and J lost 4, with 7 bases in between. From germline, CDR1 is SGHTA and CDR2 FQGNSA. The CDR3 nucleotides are TGTGCCAGCAGCTTAGGACTCATCACCGGGGAGCTGTTTTTT. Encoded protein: CASSLGLITGELFF.

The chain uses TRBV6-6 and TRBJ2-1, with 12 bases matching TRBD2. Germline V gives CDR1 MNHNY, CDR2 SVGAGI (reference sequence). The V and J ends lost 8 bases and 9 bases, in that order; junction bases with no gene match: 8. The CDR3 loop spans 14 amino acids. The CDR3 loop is CASSLAGGEGEQFF. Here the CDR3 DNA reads TGTGCCAGCTCGCTAGCGGGAGGGGAGGGTGAGCAGTTCTTC.

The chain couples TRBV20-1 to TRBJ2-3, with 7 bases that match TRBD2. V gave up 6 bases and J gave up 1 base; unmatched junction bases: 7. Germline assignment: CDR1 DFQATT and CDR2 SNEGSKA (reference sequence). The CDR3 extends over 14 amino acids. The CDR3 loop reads CSAAPGLRTDTQYF. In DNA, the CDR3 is TGCAGTGCAGCTCCGGGACTACGCACAGATACGCAGTATTTT.

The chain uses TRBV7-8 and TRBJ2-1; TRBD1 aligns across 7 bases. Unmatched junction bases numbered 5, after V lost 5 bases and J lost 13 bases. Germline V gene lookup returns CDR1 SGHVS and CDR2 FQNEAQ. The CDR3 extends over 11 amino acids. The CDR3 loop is CASSEGTVQFF. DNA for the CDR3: TGTGCCAGCAGCGAAGGGACAGTACAGTTCTTC. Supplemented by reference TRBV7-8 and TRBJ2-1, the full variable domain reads GAGVSQSPRYKVAKRGQDVALRCDPISGHVSLFWYQQALGQGPEFLTYFQNEAQLDKSGLPSDRFFAERPEGSVSTLKIQRTQQEDSAVYLCASSEGTVQFFGPGTRLTVL.

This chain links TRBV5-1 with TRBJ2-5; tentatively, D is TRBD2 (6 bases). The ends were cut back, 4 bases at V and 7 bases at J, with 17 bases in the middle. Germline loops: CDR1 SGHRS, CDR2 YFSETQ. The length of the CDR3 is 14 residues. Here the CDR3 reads CASSTGGDSPTQYF. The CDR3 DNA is TGCGCCAGCAGCACAGGAGGGGACTCCCCGACCCAGTACTTC.

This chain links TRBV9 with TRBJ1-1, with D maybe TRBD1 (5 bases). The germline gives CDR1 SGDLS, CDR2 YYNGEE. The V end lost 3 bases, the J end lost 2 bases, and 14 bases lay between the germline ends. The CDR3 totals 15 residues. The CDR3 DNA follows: TGTGCCAGCAGCGCAACCGGGACGGTAAACACTGAAGCTTTCTTT. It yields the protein CASSATGTVNTEAFF.

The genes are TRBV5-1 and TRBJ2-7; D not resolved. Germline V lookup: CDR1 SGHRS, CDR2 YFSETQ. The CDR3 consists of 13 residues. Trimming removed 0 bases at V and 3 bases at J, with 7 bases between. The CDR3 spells CASSLVLSYEQYF. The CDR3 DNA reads TGCGCCAGCAGCTTGGTTTTAAGCTACGAGCAGTACTTC.